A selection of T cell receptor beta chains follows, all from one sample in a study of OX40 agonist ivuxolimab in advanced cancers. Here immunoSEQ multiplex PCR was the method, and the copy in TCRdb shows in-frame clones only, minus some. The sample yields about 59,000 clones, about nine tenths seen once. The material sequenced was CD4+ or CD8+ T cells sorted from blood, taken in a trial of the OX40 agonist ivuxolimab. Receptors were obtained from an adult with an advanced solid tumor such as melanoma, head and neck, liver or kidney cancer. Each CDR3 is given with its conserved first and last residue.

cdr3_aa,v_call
CASSFRYEQYF,TRBV7-3
CASMGDPTGNSPLHF,TRBV19
CASSASGNSPLHF,TRBV9
CASSGQNQPQHF,TRBV7-8
CASSSGHYGYTF,TRBV6-1
CASRTTANYGYTF,TRBV6-5
CASAGDRAANYGYTF,TRBV2
CASSLVSNEQFF,TRBV5-6
CASSRQPYEQYF,TRBV6-1
CASSELAGGLNEQFF,TRBV10-1
CASGGNQETQYF,TRBV2
CASTKGTYEQYF,TRBV6-1
CASSQESEMAEAFF,TRBV4-1
CAWSVLEVNYGYTF,TRBV30
CASGYQWTGGEDTQYF,TRBV5-1
CASSESGTSGANVLTF,TRBV25-1
CASSPRPLAASSYEQYF,TRBV9
CASSLQGAFTDTQYF,TRBV5-1
CASSRSPEYEQYF,TRBV6-5
CASSSRRPGRGGTNGYTF,TRBV5-1
CASNSGFGETQYF,TRBV2
CASRGAPHTDTQYF,TRBV28
CASSLLGGGYNEQYF,TRBV5-1
CASSSADSWEQFF,TRBV7-2
CASSRSAGTDTQYF,TRBV5-4
CASSTGTGAAKSQPQHF,TRBV7-9
CASSSPGLAVNEQFF,TRBV5-4
CASSTPRGGEDGYTF,TRBV5-1
CASSIDHSSGGDQPQHF,TRBV19
CASTHLLTGEKAFF,TRBV7-8
CASSLVPGPGQPQHF,TRBV7-8